This TCR beta chain appears in the sequencing data of a study of tumor-infiltrating lymphocytes in oesophageal squamous cell carcinoma. With respect to this clonotype: This CDR3 fails to terminate in the conserved phenylalanine or tryptophan, so it likely reflects a read error. The DNA is omitted, as the CDR3 cannot be located on it reliably, and the CDR3 follows TCRdb's listing.

The germline CDR1 and CDR2 sequences are SGHNT and YENEEA. With termini counted, the CDR3 has 16 amino acids. TCRdb passed the PCR reads through MiXCR, listing each CDR3 protein once. The sample includes about 7,100 distinct CDR3 sequences, around a sixth of them seen just once. V usage is TRBV11-3 and J usage is TRBJ2-5; TRBD1, the table's D call, lacks a check against the DNA. The sequenced sample was blood. The origin of this receptor is a male donor with esophageal squamous cell carcinoma. The CDR3 loop is CASRAGQGAYGYTFGS.